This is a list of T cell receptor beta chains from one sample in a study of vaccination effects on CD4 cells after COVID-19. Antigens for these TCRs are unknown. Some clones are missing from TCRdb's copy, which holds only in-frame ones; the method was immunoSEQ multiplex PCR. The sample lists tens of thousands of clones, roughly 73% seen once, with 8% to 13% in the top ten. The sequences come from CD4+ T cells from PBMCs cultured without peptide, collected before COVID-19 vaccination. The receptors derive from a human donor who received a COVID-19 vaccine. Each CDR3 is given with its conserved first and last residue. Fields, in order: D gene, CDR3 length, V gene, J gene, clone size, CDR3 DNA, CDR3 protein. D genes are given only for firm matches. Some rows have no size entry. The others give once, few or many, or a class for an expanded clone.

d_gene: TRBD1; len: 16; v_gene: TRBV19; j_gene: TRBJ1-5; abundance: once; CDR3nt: TGTGCCAGTAGTACTGCCGGGACAGCGTACAATCAGCCCCAGCATTTT; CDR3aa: CASSTAGTAYNQPQHF
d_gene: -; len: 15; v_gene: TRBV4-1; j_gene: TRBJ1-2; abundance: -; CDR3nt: TGCGCCAGCAGCCAAGACGCGCAGGATAACTATGGCTACACCTTC; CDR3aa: CASSQDAQDNYGYTF
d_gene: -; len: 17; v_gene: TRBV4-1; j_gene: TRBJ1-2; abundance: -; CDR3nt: TGCGCCAGCAGCTCCCCCGGTTTCCGGGGCCTTAACTATGGCTACACCTTC; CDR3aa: CASSSPGFRGLNYGYTF
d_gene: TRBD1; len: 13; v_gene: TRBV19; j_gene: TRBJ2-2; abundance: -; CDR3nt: TGTGCCAGTACCCGTACAGGGGCCGGGGAGCTGTTTTTT; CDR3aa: CASTRTGAGELFF
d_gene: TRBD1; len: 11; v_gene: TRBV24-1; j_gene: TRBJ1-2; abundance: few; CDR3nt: TGTGCCACCAAGGACAGGGGGCTTCTCACCTTC; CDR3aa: CATKDRGLLTF
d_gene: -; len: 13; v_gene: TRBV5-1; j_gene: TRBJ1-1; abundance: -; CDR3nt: TGCGCCAGCAGCGCCCGGAGGGACACTGAAGCTTTCTTT; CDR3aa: CASSARRDTEAFF
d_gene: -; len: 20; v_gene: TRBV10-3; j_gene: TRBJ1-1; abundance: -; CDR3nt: TGTGCCATCAGTGATCGTGGTCGGAGCACAGTGAGGAGGATGAACACTGAAGCTTTCTTT; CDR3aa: CAISDRGRSTVRRMNTEAFF
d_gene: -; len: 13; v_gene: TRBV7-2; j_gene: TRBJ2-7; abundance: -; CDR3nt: TGTGCCAGCAGCGCCATACGGGGCTACGAGCAGTACTTC; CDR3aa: CASSAIRGYEQYF
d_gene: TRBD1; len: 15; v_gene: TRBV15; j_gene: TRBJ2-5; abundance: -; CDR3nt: TGTGCCACCAGCAGTCAGGGGGCTGTTTCAGAGACCCAGTACTTC; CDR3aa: CATSSQGAVSETQYF
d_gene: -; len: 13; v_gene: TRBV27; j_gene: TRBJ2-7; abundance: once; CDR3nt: TGTGCCAGCAGTTTACAGGGGGAGGACGAGCAGTACTTC; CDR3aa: CASSLQGEDEQYF
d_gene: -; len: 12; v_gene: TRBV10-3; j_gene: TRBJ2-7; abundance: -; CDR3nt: TGTGCCATCAGTGAGGACGGCTACGAGCAGTACTTC; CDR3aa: CAISEDGYEQYF
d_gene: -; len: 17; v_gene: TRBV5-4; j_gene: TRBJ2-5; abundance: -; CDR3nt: TGTGCCAGCAGCTTGGTAAGAAGCTTAGGAGGCCAAGAGACCCAGTACTTC; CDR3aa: CASSLVRSLGGQETQYF
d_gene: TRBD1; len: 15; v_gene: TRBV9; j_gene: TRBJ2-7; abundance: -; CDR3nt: TGTGCCAGCAGCGTAGGGGGGACAGGGGCCCACGAGCAGTACTTC; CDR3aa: CASSVGGTGAHEQYF
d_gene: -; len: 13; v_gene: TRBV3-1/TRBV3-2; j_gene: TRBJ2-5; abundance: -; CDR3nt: TGTGCCAGCAGCCAGGGACGGGAGGAGACCCAGTACTTC; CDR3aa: CASSQGREETQYF
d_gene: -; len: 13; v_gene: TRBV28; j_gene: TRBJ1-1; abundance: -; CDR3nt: TGTGCCAGCAGCCCAACCCGAGGCACTGAAGCTTTCTTT; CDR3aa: CASSPTRGTEAFF
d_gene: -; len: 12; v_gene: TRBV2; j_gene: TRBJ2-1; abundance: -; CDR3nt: TGTGCCAGCAGTGAAAATAGGGATGAGCAGTTCTTC; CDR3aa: CASSENRDEQFF
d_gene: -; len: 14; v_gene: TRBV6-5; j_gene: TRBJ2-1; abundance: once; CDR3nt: TGTGCCAGCAGTTACTTGCCTCAAAGTGGAGAGCAGTTCTTC; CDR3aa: CASSYLPQSGEQFF
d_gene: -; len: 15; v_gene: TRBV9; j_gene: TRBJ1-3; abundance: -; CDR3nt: TGTGCCAGCAGCGTAGATCTGTACTCTGGAAACACCATATATTTT; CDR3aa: CASSVDLYSGNTIYF
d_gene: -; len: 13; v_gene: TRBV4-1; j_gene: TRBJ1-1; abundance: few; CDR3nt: TGCGCCAGCAGCCAATTAAGTGTCCCTGAAGCTTTCTTT; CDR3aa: CASSQLSVPEAFF
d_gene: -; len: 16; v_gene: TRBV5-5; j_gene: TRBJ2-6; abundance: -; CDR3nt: TGTGCCAGCAGCTTGAGGTTCGGGTCTGGGGCCAACGTCCTGACTTTC; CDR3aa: CASSLRFGSGANVLTF
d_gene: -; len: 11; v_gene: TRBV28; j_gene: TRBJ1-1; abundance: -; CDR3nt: TGTGCCAGCAGTTTAATGCATGAAGCTTTCTTT; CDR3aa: CASSLMHEAFF
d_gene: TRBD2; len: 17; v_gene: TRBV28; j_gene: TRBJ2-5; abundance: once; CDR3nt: TGTGCCAGCAGGCCCCTGCCCCGGCGGGAGTTCGTGGAGACCCAGTACTTC; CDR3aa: CASRPLPRREFVETQYF
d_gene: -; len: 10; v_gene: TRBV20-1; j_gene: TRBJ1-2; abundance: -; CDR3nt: TGCAGTGCCAGGGCCTATGGCTACACCTTC; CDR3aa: CSARAYGYTF
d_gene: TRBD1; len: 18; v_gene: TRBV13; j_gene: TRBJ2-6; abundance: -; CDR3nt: TGTGCCAGCAGCCCCACCGGGACAGGGGTGTTGAACGCCAACGTCCTGACTTTC; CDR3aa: CASSPTGTGVLNANVLTF
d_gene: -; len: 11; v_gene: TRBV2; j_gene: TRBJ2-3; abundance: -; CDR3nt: TGTGCCAGCAGTGAAGAGGTTACGCAGTATTTT; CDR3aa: CASSEEVTQYF
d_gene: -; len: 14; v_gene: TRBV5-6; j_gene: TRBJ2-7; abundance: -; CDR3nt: TGTGCCAGCAGCCAGGGGTCTGGGAGATACGAGCAGTACTTC; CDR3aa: CASSQGSGRYEQYF